This T cell receptor (beta chain) was documented in a study of CD8 T cells in ankylosing spondylitis. Quantitative 5'-RACE was performed with molecular barcodes, and it yielded the TCR beta libraries. From the 5' RACE reads, TCRdb called clonotypes with MiXCR, one entry per CDR3 protein. Counted here are 75,000 to 95,000 distinct CDR3 sequences, 9% occurring once; the ten biggest clones make up roughly 29%. Notes on this clonotype: The target antigen is unknown.

Study-level findings and limits: Some motif variants were previously reported in reactive arthritis synovial fluid and blood. In ankylosing spondylitis blood, a motif of eight highly homologous TCR beta variants appeared characteristic. Significant enrichment of disease-linked clones was reportedly seen in matched ankylosing spondylitis synovial fluid.

CDR1 and CDR2 (germline): MGHDK, SYGVNS. The CDR3 is 16 amino acids. The V and J ends lost 2 bases and 0 bases respectively, with 12 bases between them. Material: blood, either unsorted or a sorted T cell fraction (not recorded which). This TCR came from a male donor with ankylosing spondylitis. The chain carries TRBV25-1 and TRBJ2-3, with a weak D call TRBD1 (5 bases). CDR3 bases: TGTGCCAGCAGTGAAACCTGGGGCTCCAGCACAGATACGCAGTATTTT. This codes for CASSETWGSSTDTQYF.